A single sample is the source of the 30 T cell receptor beta chains below, sequenced in a study of T cell responses to AZD1222 COVID-19 vaccine. Only in-frame clones appear in the TCRdb table, and some are missing; sequencing was by immunoSEQ multiplex PCR. The sample comprises fewer than 120,000 clones, 88% of which are singletons, and more than 1.5% rests with the top ten. The starting material was peripheral blood, obtained on day 0 of AZD1222 vaccination. These receptors originate from an adult in good health.

The V call is TRBV19, the J call TRBJ2-7; D is possibly TRBD1 or TRBD2 (5 bases each). Germline V gives CDR1 LNHDA, CDR2 SQIVND (reference sequence). Trimming shortened V by 4 bases and J by 6 bases, and 19 bases separated the two germline ends. The CDR3 length is 15 residues. This CDR3 reads CASSTRHWGSVEQYF. The CDR3 region has the DNA TGTGCCAGTAGTACCCGACACTGGGGGTCTGTCGAGCAGTACTTC.

This clone was observed a single time. V and J are TRBV27 and TRBJ1-1; TRBD1 matches 7 bases. V lost 7 bases, J lost 1 base, and 9 bases stayed unmatched. This CDR3 has 15 amino acids. Looked up from germline, CDR1 is MNHEY and CDR2 is SMNVEV (reference sequence). CDR3 sequence reads: CASKKTDRANTEAFF. The CDR3 DNA is TGTGCCAGCAAAAAAACCGACAGGGCGAACACTGAAGCTTTCTTT.

This chain connects TRBV30 to TRBJ2-2; a weak D match, TRBD2 (5 bases). Germline V gene sequence: CDR1 GTSNPN, CDR2 SVGIG (reference sequence). V lost 1 base and J 8 bases, leaving 14 bases between the germline ends. There are 14 residues in the CDR3. The CDR3 loop is CAWSGIAAAGELFF. The CDR3 DNA follows: TGTGCCTGGAGTGGGATCGCAGCGGCAGGGGAGCTGTTTTTT.

This chain links TRBV30 with TRBJ1-5, with D unresolved. V dropped 0 bases and J dropped 11 bases, with 14 bases sitting between them. CDR1 GTSNPN and CDR2 SVGIG come from the germline V gene (reference sequence). This CDR3 contains 13 residues. CDR3 sequence: CAWSVATLLAQHF. CDR3 in DNA: TGTGCCTGGAGTGTAGCTACCCTTCTCGCCCAGCATTTT.

This clone occurred once. The chain uses TRBV27 and TRBJ2-1; perhaps D is TRBD1 or TRBD2 (5 bases each). Germline assignment: CDR1 MNHEY and CDR2 SMNVEV (reference sequence). The CDR3 has 14 amino acids. Deletions cut 6 bases from V and 6 bases from J, with 15 bases between. The CDR3 DNA reads TGTGCCAGCAGCCTAGCCGCTAGGGGCAATGAGCAGTTCTTC. It encodes CASSLAARGNEQFF.

The gene calls are TRBV28 and TRBJ2-7; D gene unclear. CDR3 length: 12 residues. Trimming left V 3 bases short and J 2 bases short, with 5 bases between. The germline CDR1 and CDR2 sequences are MDHEN and SYDVKM. In DNA form, the CDR3 reads TGTGCCAGCAGTTTCTTAGCCTACGAGCAGTACTTC. Its protein product is CASSFLAYEQYF.

The CDR3 loop is CASSLGGRLEAFF. The CDR3 DNA is TGTGCCAGCAGCTTAGGGGGACGCCTTGAAGCTTTCTTT. This chain connects TRBV7-9 to TRBJ1-1, with D possibly TRBD1 on 5 matching bases. Germline-derived CDR1 and CDR2 are SEHNR and FQNEAQ (reference sequence). The CDR3 totals 13 residues. V was pared by 1 base and J by 7 bases, with 10 bases between.

The DNA for the CDR3 is TGTGCCACCAGCAGGCCAGGGGCGTCCTCACCCCTCCACTTT. Amino acids: CATSRPGASSPLHF. This sequence joins TRBV15 and TRBJ1-6; TRBD1 is a possible D gene (6 bases). Germline V gene lookup returns CDR1 LNHNV and CDR2 YYDKDF (reference sequence). There are 14 residues in the CDR3. Deletions cut 3 bases from V and 10 bases from J, with 13 bases between.

This chain connects TRBV6-6 to TRBJ1-3; D is possibly TRBD1 (5 bases). Between the trimmed V and J ends, which lost 6 bases and 0 bases, there was a span of 9 bases. The CDR3 sequence is 14 residues long. Germline loops: CDR1 MNHNY, CDR2 SVGAGI (reference sequence). This CDR3 reads CASSQGASGNTIYF. The CDR3 nucleotides are TGTGCCAGCAGCCAAGGGGCCTCTGGAAACACCATATATTTT.

The chain has TRBV6-5 and TRBJ1-6; D perhaps matches TRBD1 (5 bases). Trimming shortened V by 6 bases and J by 10 bases, and 16 bases separated the two germline ends. The CDR3 has 14 residues. Germline V gene sequence: CDR1 MNHEY, CDR2 SVGAGI. The CDR3 DNA reads as TGTGCCAGCAGCCTAACCTGGGGCGGATCACCCCTCCACTTT. This codes for CASSLTWGGSPLHF.

V is TRBV4-1 and J is TRBJ2-2; TRBD2 matches 9 bases. The ends lost 5 bases at V and 0 bases at J; junction bases unmatched: 7. The CDR3 length is 17 residues. The germline gives CDR1 MGHRA, CDR2 YSYEKL. The CDR3 loop is CASSRGGLATNTGELFF. In DNA form, the CDR3 reads TGCGCCAGCAGCAGGGGTGGACTAGCGACGAACACCGGGGAGCTGTTTTTT.

This clone has only a few counts. The chain carries TRBV9 and TRBJ1-2; no definite D call. Trimming stripped 0 bases from V and 7 bases from J, with 22 bases between. The CDR3 is 17 residues long. Germline V CDR1 and CDR2: SGDLS, YYNGEE. The DNA of the CDR3 is TGTGCCAGCAGCGTAGCTACATCGGGGAGCGAAGGTTTTGGCTACACCTTC. Its translation is CASSVATSGSEGFGYTF.

V is TRBV6-5 and J is TRBJ2-5, with 8 bases lining up with TRBD1. CDR1 and CDR2 (germline): MNHEY, SVGAGI. This CDR3 has 14 residues. The trim removed 7 bases at V and 4 bases at J, leaving 8 bases unmatched. The CDR3 DNA follows: TGTGCCAGCAACCCGAGCCAGGGGGCAGAGACCCAGTACTTC. Protein: CASNPSQGAETQYF.

V and J are TRBV2 and TRBJ1-4; D call uncertain. The length of the CDR3 is 11 residues. Germline V gene lookup returns CDR1 SNHLY and CDR2 FYNNEI. The ends were cut back, 6 bases at V and 14 bases at J, with 13 bases in the middle. The CDR3 protein is CASRREPTLFF. The CDR3 DNA follows: TGTGCCAGCAGGCGCGAACCTACGCTGTTTTTT.

The gene calls are TRBV7-9 and TRBJ2-1; D remains ambiguous. With 7 bases removed from V and 12 bases from J, the gap between germline ends came to 13 bases. This CDR3 region has 11 residues. Germline values: CDR1 SEHNR, CDR2 FQNEAQ (reference sequence). This CDR3 is CASTAEVWQFF. CDR3 sequence (DNA): TGTGCCAGCACCGCCGAGGTGTGGCAGTTCTTC.

This chain uses TRBV27 with TRBJ2-7; D may match TRBD1 or TRBD2 (5 bases each). The CDR3 totals 12 residues. The V and J ends lost 6 bases and 12 bases respectively, with 18 bases between them. Germline lookup yields CDR1 MNHEY and CDR2 SMNVEV (reference sequence). The CDR3 sequence: CASSSGGLFAYF. CDR3 sequence (DNA): TGTGCCAGCAGCTCTGGGGGTCTTTTCGCGTACTTC.

The chain has TRBV30 and TRBJ1-2, with D unclear. The CDR3 loop spans 14 amino acids. Per germline, CDR1 GTSNPN and CDR2 SVGIG (reference sequence). Trimming removed 4 bases from V and 8 bases from J, with 20 bases in between. The CDR3 nucleotides read TGTGCCTGGAACTCCGGACGGCCCTTAAGAGGCTACACCTTC. This translates into CAWNSGRPLRGYTF.

The J gene is TRBJ1-2, the V gene TRBV3-1 (or the pseudogene TRBV3-2); D is undetermined. Per germline, CDR1 LGHDT and CDR2 YNNKEL (reference sequence). CDR3 length: 15 residues. The V gene lost 3 bases and the J gene lost 3 bases, with 14 bases spanning the gap. The CDR3 DNA reads TGTGCCAGCAGCCACTCGGCTGCGTTGGACTATGGCTACACCTTC. Protein product: CASSHSAALDYGYTF.

The gene calls are TRBV9 and TRBJ2-5; D might be TRBD1 or TRBD2, each matching 6 bases. The V end lost 0 bases, the J end lost 2 bases, and 8 bases lay between the germline ends. Germline CDR1 SGDLS, CDR2 YYNGEE. CDR3 size: 14 residues. The CDR3 DNA sequence: TGTGCCAGCAGCGTAGGGGGGGCGCAAGAGACCCAGTACTTC. Encoded protein: CASSVGGAQETQYF.

The chain employs TRBV5-6 and TRBJ1-4; TRBD1 matches at 7 bases. Germline V lookup: CDR1 SGHDT, CDR2 YYEEEE. The CDR3 is 15 amino acids. V trimming: 6 bases; J trimming: 5 bases; junction bases outside the gene matches: 10. CDR3 in amino acids: CASTHKGQSNEKLFF. In DNA, the CDR3 is TGTGCCAGCACGCACAAGGGACAGTCAAATGAAAAACTGTTTTTT.

The V and J genes are TRBV5-1 and TRBJ1-2, with D perhaps TRBD1 (5 bases). CDR1 and CDR2 from the germline V gene are SGHRS and YFSETQ. V shed 3 bases and J shed 9 bases, with 12 bases lying between them. This CDR3 comprises 12 residues. The CDR3: CASSWGSICYTF. As DNA, the CDR3 is TGCGCCAGCAGCTGGGGCAGCATCTGCTACACCTTC.

The chain uses TRBV30 and TRBJ1-3; D call uncertain. V was clipped by 3 bases and J by 5 bases, with 8 bases between them. CDR1 and CDR2 (germline): GTSNPN, SVGIG (reference sequence). The CDR3 is 12 amino acids. CDR3 in amino acids: CAWRPGRNTIYF. The DNA for the CDR3 is TGTGCCTGGAGACCCGGCAGAAACACCATATATTTT.

This clone was counted a few times. The chain recombines TRBV6-2 or TRBV6-3 with TRBJ1-6, with D perhaps matching TRBD1 (5 bases). The CDR3 runs 15 residues. Germline V CDR1 and CDR2: MNHEY, SVGEGT. Trimming took off 2 bases at V and 6 bases at J, with 11 bases between the two ends. The CDR3 region is CASSYAGDGNSPLHF. CDR3 coding DNA: TGTGCCAGCAGTTACGCCGGGGACGGTAATTCACCCCTCCACTTT.

CDR3 region: CASSPRGISGANVLTF. CDR3 DNA sequence: TGTGCCAGCTCACCACGTGGAATATCTGGGGCCAACGTCCTGACTTTC. The V and J genes are TRBV18 and TRBJ2-6; D ambiguous. The germline V and J ends were trimmed by 1 base and 1 base, with 8 bases remaining between them. The CDR3 runs to 16 residues. Germline V gene sequence: CDR1 KGHSH, CDR2 LQKENI.

In this sample, this clone turned up once. This rearrangement joins TRBV7-9 to TRBJ2-3; TRBD2 might be the D (5 bases). The CDR3 is 14 residues long. Per germline, CDR1 SEHNR and CDR2 FQNEAQ (reference sequence). Trimming shortened V by 8 bases and J by 2 bases, and 14 bases separated the two germline ends. The DNA for the CDR3 is TGTGCCAGCGCTCTTTTCCGGGACACAGATACGCAGTATTTT. Its translation: CASALFRDTDTQYF.

This chain connects TRBV19 to TRBJ2-7, with D possibly TRBD2 on 6 matching bases. There are 16 residues in the CDR3. Trimming left V 3 bases short and J 0 bases short, with 15 bases between. The germline V gene has CDR1 LNHDA and CDR2 SQIVND (reference sequence). DNA for the CDR3: TGTGCCAGTAGTATGGGGAGCGGGTCAAGCTCCTACGAGCAGTACTTC. Its protein product is CASSMGSGSSSYEQYF.

The CDR3 region is CASSLAGSGGTSSPLHF. In DNA form, the CDR3 reads TGTGCCAGCAGCTTGGCAGGTTCAGGAGGAACCAGTTCACCCCTCCACTTT. The V and J genes are TRBV5-5 and TRBJ1-6; D uncertain. The CDR3 loop spans 17 amino acids. The V end lost 0 bases, the J end lost 9 bases, and 19 bases lay between the germline ends. In germline, CDR1 is SGHKS, CDR2 YYEKEE (reference sequence).

V is TRBV6-1 and J is TRBJ2-7, with TRBD1 matching over 9 bases. CDR3 length: 16 residues. V shed 3 bases, J shed 7 bases, and the junction held 13 bases outside the gene matches. CDR1 and CDR2 from the germline V gene are MNHNS and SASEGT. The CDR3 region has the DNA TGTGCCAGCAGTGACCGTGGGACAGGGCCTTTCGGAGAGCAGTACTTC. This codes for CASSDRGTGPFGEQYF.

The chain has TRBV7-9 and TRBJ1-4; 10 bases are a match to TRBD1. With V trimmed by 4 bases and J by 8 bases, 4 bases remained unmatched. The CDR3 contains 14 residues. Per the germline V gene, CDR1 is SEHNR and CDR2 is FQNEAQ (reference sequence). The CDR3 is CASSSTGGREKLFF. The CDR3 nucleotides read TGTGCCAGCAGCTCGACAGGGGGCCGGGAAAAACTGTTTTTT.

The chain is built from TRBV28 and TRBJ2-7, with D unclear. CDR3 length equals 13 residues. In germline, CDR1 is MDHEN, CDR2 SYDVKM. Trimming stripped 8 bases from V and 6 bases from J, with 17 bases between. DNA for the CDR3: TGTGCCAGCGGAACAAAAATAGGACGCGAGCAGTACTTC. Its translation: CASGTKIGREQYF.